This T cell receptor (beta chain) came from a study of sequential checkpoint blockade in melanoma. About the study: Both treatment sequences were followed by maintenance nivolumab.

Specified treatment: randomized to nivolumab then ipilimumab (arm A) or the reverse (arm B). Live CD3+CD8+ CD19− CD56− cells were sorted from PBMCs. TCRdb's copy holds only in-frame clones and misses some; the assay was immunoSEQ multiplex PCR. The data show 10,000 or so clones, with roughly three fifths seen just once and roughly 43% held by the top ten. Sequenced here: CD8+ T cells sorted from blood (inferred from file names), sampled from a patient given nivolumab and ipilimumab in sequence. This clonotype originated in a human donor with melanoma.

CDR3 nucleotide sequence: TGTGCCAGCAGCCGTGCCTGGGCCTCTGGAAACACCATATATTTT. It encodes CASSRAWASGNTIYF. This chain joins TRBV7-9 and TRBJ1-3; D gene ambiguous. The CDR3 is 15 residues long. Trimming removed 5 bases from V and 0 bases from J, with 11 bases in between. Germline CDR1 is SEHNR and CDR2 is FQNEAQ (reference sequence).